Presented here are 27 T cell receptor beta chains from one specimen sequenced in a study of B cell selection in AIRE deficiency. Some clones are missing from TCRdb's copy, which holds only in-frame ones; the method was immunoSEQ multiplex PCR. The data hold around 26,000 clones, with around 92% observed a single time. Regulatory T cells were sorted as CD4+CD25hiCD127low/negative cells. Sequenced: CD4+CD25+ Tregs sorted from PBMCs. These receptor sequences come from a human donor in good health.

This chain links TRBV2 with TRBJ1-1; maybe TRBD1 (6 bases). Germline CDR1 reads SNHLY; CDR2 reads FYNNEI. V gave up 8 bases and J gave up 1 base, with 11 bases separating them. The CDR3 has 13 amino acids. The DNA for the CDR3 is TGTGCCAGCTACAGGGACGAGAACACTGAAGCTTTCTTT. This gives the protein CASYRDENTEAFF.

The J gene is TRBJ2-7, the V gene TRBV19; 7 bases are shared with TRBD1. The germline gives CDR1 LNHDA, CDR2 SQIVND (reference sequence). V lost 4 bases, J lost 3 bases, and 3 bases stayed unmatched. The CDR3 loop spans 13 amino acids. CDR3 sequence: CASSRQGYYEQYF. The CDR3 coding sequence is TGTGCCAGTAGTAGACAGGGTTACTACGAGCAGTACTTC.

The rearrangement joins TRBV11-3 to TRBJ2-7; 8 positions agree with TRBD1. CDR1 is SGHNT, CDR2 YENEEA, per germline. The CDR3 has 13 amino acids. J was trimmed by 3 bases and V by 3 bases; bases with no gene match: 1. The CDR3 coding sequence is TGTGCCAGCAGCTTGGGGACAGGCTACGAGCAGTACTTC. This sequence encodes CASSLGTGYEQYF.

V gene TRBV5-1 combines with J gene TRBJ1-2; D call uncertain. Trimming pared 4 bases from V and 1 base from J, leaving 8 bases between. Germline V gives CDR1 SGHRS, CDR2 YFSETQ. The CDR3 extends over 13 amino acids. This chain's CDR3 is CASSDGVNYGYTF. CDR3 DNA: TGCGCCAGCAGCGATGGGGTTAACTATGGCTACACCTTC.

The rearrangement joins TRBV28 to TRBJ2-1, with 9 bases identical to TRBD1. Germline CDR1 reads MDHEN; CDR2 reads SYDVKM. With V trimmed by 5 bases and J by 15 bases, 11 bases remained unmatched. The CDR3 covers 13 residues. The CDR3: CASSTNRGQDLFF. CDR3 DNA: TGTGCCAGCAGTACAAACAGGGGGCAAGACTTGTTCTTC.

V gene TRBV6-1 combines with J gene TRBJ1-4, with 7 bases matching TRBD1. CDR1 is MNHNS, CDR2 SASEGT, per germline. This CDR3 has 13 amino acids. With 6 bases clipped from V and 10 bases from J, the junction kept 8 bases outside the gene matches. Here the CDR3 reads CASSDGQVGKLFF. CDR3 nucleotide sequence: TGTGCCAGCAGCGACGGACAGGTCGGAAAACTGTTTTTT.

This clone came up a few times. The chain combines TRBV27 with TRBJ2-1; D tentatively fits TRBD1 or TRBD2 (7 bases each). In germline, CDR1 is MNHEY, CDR2 SMNVEV (reference sequence). The CDR3 runs 19 residues. V was clipped by 5 bases and J by 13 bases, with 36 bases between them. The CDR3: CASSPAGRTIRKQGTTQFF. The CDR3 nucleotides read TGTGCCAGCAGTCCCGCGGGCCGGACTATCCGCAAACAGGGGACTACACAGTTCTTC.

This chain joins TRBV7-9 and TRBJ2-5, with D tentatively TRBD1 (6 bases). The DNA end lines up better with TRBJ2-7; the J call may be wrong. The germline V gene encodes CDR1 SEHNR and CDR2 FQNEAQ (reference sequence). The CDR3 has 14 residues. Here the CDR3 reads CASSLEGTRYEQYF. The CDR3 bases are TGTGCCAGCAGCTTAGAAGGGACAAGATACGAGCAGTACTTC.

The rearrangement uses TRBV5-6 and TRBJ2-5, with D unresolved. Per the germline V gene, CDR1 is SGHDT and CDR2 is YYEEEE. V was shortened by 1 base and J by 7 bases, with 17 bases between the two germline ends. The CDR3 runs 15 residues. This chain's CDR3 is CASSLKSGPGRTQYF. CDR3 DNA: TGTGCCAGCAGCTTGAAATCTGGCCCGGGTAGGACCCAGTACTTC.

The CDR3 DNA is TGTGCCAGCAGCGTAGGTTTCAGCCCAGAGACCCAGTACTTC. Protein product: CASSVGFSPETQYF. The J gene is TRBJ2-5, the V gene TRBV9; D not resolved. V shed 0 bases and J shed 4 bases, with 10 bases lying between them. Looked up from germline, CDR1 is SGDLS and CDR2 is YYNGEE. The CDR3 covers 14 residues.

This clone came up once. The chain uses TRBV6-6 and TRBJ2-5, with unresolved D. Per the germline V gene, CDR1 is MNHNY and CDR2 is SVGAGI (reference sequence). V was pared by 0 bases and J by 0 bases, with 8 bases between. The CDR3 consists of 15 residues. The CDR3 DNA reads TGTGCCAGCAGTTACTCAGGGCCGTACCAAGAGACCCAGTACTTC. This sequence encodes CASSYSGPYQETQYF.

The chain employs TRBV18 and TRBJ1-6, with D tentatively TRBD1 (5 bases). Germline V gene sequence: CDR1 KGHSH, CDR2 LQKENI. There are 15 residues in the CDR3. V lost 3 bases to trimming and J lost 3 bases, with 9 bases between them. The CDR3 is CASSPGPGYNSPLHF. In nucleotides, the CDR3 is TGTGCCAGCTCACCGGGACCCGGCTATAATTCACCCCTCCACTTT.

The gene calls are TRBV10-3 and TRBJ1-2, with D uncertain. Per germline, CDR1 ENHRY and CDR2 SYGVKD. The CDR3 spans 14 residues. Trimming took 5 bases from V and 0 from J, leaving 10 bases between them. CDR3: CAISSGSANYGYTF. As DNA, the CDR3 is TGTGCCATCAGTTCCGGCTCTGCTAACTATGGCTACACCTTC.

J is TRBJ2-1 and V is TRBV11-3; D could derive from TRBD1 or TRBD2 (5 bases each). The V gene lost 2 bases and the J gene lost 5 bases, with 19 bases spanning the gap. The CDR3 consists of 17 residues. CDR1 and CDR2 (germline): SGHNT, YENEEA. The CDR3 region has the DNA TGTGCCAGCAGCTTATACGCCGGGACCGGGGTCAACAATGAGCAGTTCTTC. Protein product: CASSLYAGTGVNNEQFF.

This chain joins TRBV18 and TRBJ1-3; no clear D. Germline V gene data show CDR1 as KGHSH and CDR2 as LQKENI. V lost 3 bases and J lost 0, with 12 bases in between. The CDR3 is 16 residues long. This CDR3 is CASSPITADSGNTIYF. For the CDR3, the DNA is TGTGCCAGCTCACCGATTACGGCGGACTCTGGAAACACCATATATTTT.

The chain employs TRBV5-1 and TRBJ2-1; D remains unclear. CDR1 is SGHRS and CDR2 is YFSETQ in the germline V gene. The CDR3 extends over 12 amino acids. Trimming cost V 1 base and J 7 bases, with 6 bases left between them. DNA for the CDR3: TGCGCCAGCAGCTTGCAGGTGAATGAGCAGTTCTTC. Translating it yields CASSLQVNEQFF.

This clone occurred a few times. The V and J genes are TRBV28 and TRBJ1-2, with TRBD1 as a possible D gene (5 bases). V was shortened by 6 bases and J by 8 bases, with 7 bases between the two germline ends. The CDR3 covers 10 residues. CDR1 is MDHEN and CDR2 is SYDVKM in the germline V gene. The CDR3 sequence is CASSHRGYTF. As DNA, the CDR3 is TGTGCCAGCAGCCACAGGGGCTACACCTTC.

The J gene is TRBJ2-5, the V gene TRBV5-1; the match to TRBD2 covers 8 bases. Looked up from germline, CDR1 is SGHRS and CDR2 is YFSETQ. CDR3 size: 13 residues. J was trimmed by 3 bases and V by 6 bases; bases with no gene match: 4. CDR3 coding DNA: TGCGCCAGCACCCTTAGCGGGGAAGAGACCCAGTACTTC. Its translation: CASTLSGEETQYF.

The chain links TRBV7-2 to TRBJ2-1; D might be TRBD1 (5 bases). V lost 5 bases and J lost 13, with 12 bases in between. Germline CDR1 is SGHTA and CDR2 is FQGNSA. The CDR3 covers 11 residues. For the CDR3, the DNA is TGTGCCAGCAGCCGAGACAGCTTCCAGTTCTTC. Residues: CASSRDSFQFF.

The rearrangement joins TRBV11-2 to TRBJ2-1; D may match TRBD1 or TRBD2 (6 bases each). Germline V gene data show CDR1 as SGHAT and CDR2 as FQNNGV. V was trimmed by 8 bases and J by 7 bases, leaving 18 bases between them. The length of the CDR3 is 14 residues. DNA for the CDR3: TGTGCCAGCCCCGAACCTGGGGGGCCGAATGAGCAGTTCTTC. Translation gives CASPEPGGPNEQFF. Full variable domain (rest looked up from reference TRBV11-2 and TRBJ2-1): EAGVAQSPRYKIIEKRQSVAFWCNPISGHATLYWYQQILGQGPKLLIQFQNNGVVDDSQLPKDRFSAERLKGVDSTLKIQPAKLEDSAVYLCASPEPGGPNEQFFGPGTRLTVL.

The chain combines TRBV7-2 with TRBJ2-5; TRBD1 might be the D (6 bases). Germline V CDR1 and CDR2: SGHTA, FQGNSA. CDR3 length equals 15 residues. Trimming left V 5 bases short and J 6 bases short, with 19 bases between. The CDR3: CASSPGVIWVKTQYF. In nucleotides, the CDR3 is TGTGCCAGCAGCCCAGGGGTGATATGGGTCAAGACCCAGTACTTC. Together with reference TRBV7-2 and TRBJ2-5, the CDR3 gives the full variable domain: GAGVSQSPSNKVTEKGKDVELRCDPISGHTALYWYRQSLGQGLEFLIYFQGNSAPDKSGLPSDRFSAERTGGSVSTLTIQRTQQEDSAVYLCASSPGVIWVKTQYFGPGTRLLVL.

In this sample, this clone turned up a few times. The rearrangement links TRBV19 to TRBJ1-4; D is perhaps TRBD1 (5 bases). The CDR3 totals 14 residues. Looked up from germline, CDR1 is LNHDA and CDR2 is SQIVND (reference sequence). Deletions cut 7 bases from V and 13 bases from J, with 22 bases between. The CDR3: CASTPEGLPRGLFF. The DNA for the CDR3 is TGTGCCAGTACCCCTGAGGGACTGCCGAGGGGACTGTTTTTT.

The sample holds one count of this clone. The chain joins TRBV5-1 to TRBJ2-7; no definite D call. V lost 2 bases and J lost 6, with 18 bases in between. The CDR3 has 15 amino acids. Germline CDR1 is SGHRS and CDR2 is YFSETQ. CDR3 bases: TGCGCCAGCAGCTTTACTCCGGGCCTCTCCAGCGAGCAGTACTTC. This translates into CASSFTPGLSSEQYF.

The chain links TRBV7-8 to TRBJ2-5; D not resolved. V was pared by 1 base and J by 5 bases, with 8 bases between. The CDR3 consists of 13 residues. From germline, CDR1 is SGHVS and CDR2 FQNEAQ. The CDR3 loop reads CASSLDRQETQYF. The CDR3 region has the DNA TGTGCCAGCAGCTTAGATCGCCAGGAGACCCAGTACTTC.

The sample holds one count of this clone. The J gene is TRBJ2-5, the V gene TRBV7-6; D is ambiguous. This CDR3 is built from 12 residues. From germline, CDR1 is SGHVS and CDR2 FNYEAQ. V dropped 5 bases and J dropped 4 bases, with 8 bases sitting between them. CDR3 loop: CASSPVPETQYF. Here the CDR3 DNA reads TGTGCCAGCAGCCCCGTTCCAGAGACCCAGTACTTC.

The chain uses TRBV19 and TRBJ2-7, with D maybe TRBD1 (6 bases). The V gene's germline CDR1 is LNHDA and CDR2 SQIVND (reference sequence). Between the trimmed V and J ends, which lost 5 bases and 2 bases, there was a span of 13 bases. This CDR3 is built from 14 residues. The CDR3 DNA reads as TGTGCCAGTAGTTTAGGACAGCTGACCTACGAGCAGTACTTC. As protein: CASSLGQLTYEQYF.

V and J are TRBV9 and TRBJ1-1; D gene unclear. Trimming stripped 1 base from V and 1 base from J, with 5 bases between. The CDR3 has 13 residues. Per germline, CDR1 SGDLS and CDR2 YYNGEE. The CDR3 DNA sequence: TGTGCCAGCAGCGTAATGAGGAACACTGAAGCTTTCTTT. Its translation: CASSVMRNTEAFF.